The 32 T cell receptor beta chains reported below all come from one sample, sequenced in a study of blood T cell repertoires in COVID-19. Assay used: immunoSEQ multiplex PCR; TCRdb lists only in-frame clones, some missing. The sample holds about 150,000 clones, roughly 84% seen once. Specimen: peripheral blood. The receptor source for this set is a woman in her 50s in a cohort sampled during active or convalescent COVID-19.

This clone was detected once. The chain links TRBV27 to TRBJ1-5; a possible D gene is TRBD1 (6 bases). V was clipped by 6 bases and J by 0 bases, with 12 bases between them. The length of the CDR3 is 15 residues. The V gene's germline CDR1 is MNHEY and CDR2 SMNVEV (reference sequence). The CDR3 here is CASRTTGNSNQPQHF. The CDR3 DNA reads as TGTGCCAGCAGAACCACAGGGAATAGCAATCAGCCCCAGCATTTT.

This clone has only a few counts. The sample has other DNA sequences that encode this CDR3 too. The CDR3, as DNA: TGTGCCAGCTCTACTAACTATGGCTACACCTTC. This translates into CASSTNYGYTF. The chain employs TRBV9 and TRBJ1-2, with no clear D. The V end lost 7 bases, the J end lost 0 bases, and 4 bases lay between the germline ends. In germline, CDR1 is SGDLS, CDR2 YYNGEE. The CDR3 length is 11 residues.

This chain uses TRBV6-5 with TRBJ1-4; D is possibly TRBD1 (5 bases). CDR3 length: 14 residues. Trimming took 8 bases from V and 5 from J, leaving 15 bases between them. CDR1 MNHEY and CDR2 SVGAGI come from the germline V gene. This chain's CDR3 is CASCGGAENEKLFF. CDR3 in DNA: TGTGCCAGCTGCGGTGGGGCGGAAAATGAAAAACTGTTTTTT.

This chain uses TRBV6-5 with TRBJ1-1; tentative D call: TRBD1 (5 bases). Trimming shortened V by 6 bases and J by 6 bases, and 14 bases separated the two germline ends. Germline assignment: CDR1 MNHEY and CDR2 SVGAGI. CDR3 length: 13 residues. CDR3 loop: CASRGTGPPEAFF. CDR3 coding DNA: TGTGCCAGCAGGGGAACAGGACCCCCTGAAGCTTTCTTT.

This clone occurred once. The V and J genes are TRBV7-9 and TRBJ2-1; TRBD2 is a possible D gene (6 bases). Germline CDR1 is SEHNR and CDR2 is FQNEAQ (reference sequence). The V end was cut by 8 bases, the J end by 9 bases, with 20 bases between. This CDR3 region has 14 residues. The CDR3 loop reads CASSWRGDWGEQFF. The CDR3 region has the DNA TGTGCCAGCTCTTGGCGCGGGGACTGGGGTGAGCAGTTCTTC. Drawing the rest from reference TRBV7-9 and TRBJ2-1, the complete variable domain is DTGVSQNPRHKITKRGQNVTFRCDPISEHNRLYWYRQTLGQGPEFLTYFQNEAQLEKSRLLSDRFSAERPKGSFSTLEIQRTEQGDSAMYLCASSWRGDWGEQFFGPGTRLTVL.

V usage is TRBV30 and J usage is TRBJ2-7; 10 bases fit TRBD1. The germline V gene encodes CDR1 GTSNPN and CDR2 SVGIG (reference sequence). V dropped 8 bases and J dropped 2; count of bases not matched to a gene: 0. There are 11 residues in the CDR3. CDR3 nucleotides: TGTGCCGGACAGGGGGCCTACGAGCAGTACTTC. Amino acids: CAGQGAYEQYF.

This chain joins TRBV5-4 and TRBJ2-5, with 9 bases identical to TRBD1. Germline CDR1 and CDR2: SGHNT and YYREEE (reference sequence). The CDR3 runs to 15 residues. V shed 1 base, J shed 4 bases, and the junction held 5 bases outside the gene matches. CDR3 loop: CASSLPSTGGETQYF. CDR3 nucleotides: TGTGCCAGCAGCTTGCCCTCGACAGGGGGAGAGACCCAGTACTTC.

This clone was found once. The genes are TRBV5-4 and TRBJ1-2; tentatively, D is TRBD1 (6 bases). This CDR3 contains 15 residues. Trimming took off 4 bases at V and 7 bases at J, with 20 bases between the two ends. Germline V lookup: CDR1 SGHNT, CDR2 YYREEE (reference sequence). The CDR3 region is CASSPRGGQGSGYTF. DNA of the CDR3: TGTGCCAGCAGCCCCCGGGGGGGGCAAGGTAGTGGCTACACCTTC.

J is TRBJ2-1 and V is TRBV7-6; possible D gene TRBD2, 5 bases. CDR3 length equals 16 residues. The germline gives CDR1 SGHVS, CDR2 FNYEAQ. Trimming stripped 3 bases from V and 0 bases from J, with 12 bases between. The CDR3 sequence: CASSFDPGSSYNEQFF. CDR3 DNA sequence: TGTGCCAGCAGCTTTGATCCGGGGAGCTCCTACAATGAGCAGTTCTTC.

V gene TRBV6-7 combines with J gene TRBJ1-4, with D possibly matching TRBD1 (5 bases). TRBV6-7 is assigned to the ORF class and has an uncertain function. This CDR3 has 14 amino acids. V was cut by 7 bases and J by 4 bases, with 13 bases left in between. DNA of the CDR3: TGTGCCAGCACCTTCGGGGGGGTTAATGAAAAACTGTTTTTT. Its translation is CASTFGGVNEKLFF.

This clone has just one count. The chain combines TRBV4-3 with TRBJ2-7; 8 nucleotides agree with TRBD2. The CDR3 length is 15 residues. Germline assignment: CDR1 LGHNA and CDR2 YSLEER. J lost 5 bases, V lost 1 base, and 7 bases had no gene match. CDR3 loop: CASSQADGGVHEQYF. Written as DNA, the CDR3 is TGCGCCAGCAGCCAAGCGGACGGGGGGGTCCACGAGCAGTACTTC.

The chain combines TRBV6-5 with TRBJ2-5; 9 nucleotides line up with TRBD1. After removal of 6 bases from V and 5 bases from J, the junction contained 10 bases not matched to a gene. This CDR3 contains 15 residues. Germline CDR1 is MNHEY and CDR2 is SVGAGI. This CDR3 reads CASSTGQGIWETQYF. The CDR3 DNA reads TGTGCCAGCAGCACTGGACAGGGGATTTGGGAGACCCAGTACTTC.

The J gene is TRBJ2-7, the V gene TRBV2; 7 nucleotides agree with TRBD2. This CDR3 is built from 14 residues. Germline values: CDR1 SNHLY, CDR2 FYNNEI. V was pared by 3 bases and J by 7 bases, with 9 bases of the junction left unmatched. This chain's CDR3 is CASSEWGRVREQYF. CDR3 bases: TGTGCCAGCAGTGAGTGGGGGAGGGTGCGGGAGCAGTACTTC.

The rearrangement links TRBV11-2 to TRBJ1-5; D unclear. Germline assignment: CDR1 SGHAT and CDR2 FQNNGV. CDR3 length equals 13 residues. V was clipped by 4 bases and J by 4 bases, with 8 bases between them. CDR3 residues: CASSSGGNQPQHF. Written as DNA, the CDR3 is TGTGCCAGCAGCTCGGGTGGGAATCAGCCCCAGCATTTT.

The sample holds a few counts of this clone. The chain joins TRBV2 to TRBJ2-5; 9 nucleotides agree with TRBD1. Germline V gene sequence: CDR1 SNHLY, CDR2 FYNNEI. CDR3 length equals 15 residues. Trimming took 4 bases from V and 3 from J; bases not matched to a gene: 6. This chain's CDR3 is CASSANRGQEETQYF. In DNA form, the CDR3 reads TGTGCCAGCAGTGCCAACAGGGGGCAAGAAGAGACCCAGTACTTC.

The gene calls are TRBV14 and TRBJ1-6; D call uncertain. The V and J ends lost 1 base and 7 bases respectively, with 8 bases between them. The CDR3 covers 14 residues. Germline V CDR1 and CDR2: SGHDN, FVKESK. Here the CDR3 reads CASSQVQLNSPLHF. CDR3 DNA sequence: TGTGCCAGCAGCCAAGTACAGTTAAATTCACCCCTCCACTTT. The full variable domain, completed using reference TRBV14 and TRBJ1-6, is EAGVTQFPSHSVIEKGQTVTLRCDPISGHDNLYWYRRVMGKEIKFLLHFVKESKQDESGMPNNRFLAERTGGTYSTLKVQPAELEDSGVYFCASSQVQLNSPLHFGNGTRLTVT.

The chain carries TRBV5-1 and TRBJ2-5, with D possibly TRBD2 on 5 matching bases. This CDR3 has 13 amino acids. Trimming removed 3 bases from V and 3 bases from J, with 9 bases in between. CDR1 and CDR2 from the germline V gene are SGHRS and YFSETQ. The DNA of the CDR3 is TGCGCCAGCAGCTCCGGACTCGAAGAGACCCAGTACTTC. Translating it yields CASSSGLEETQYF.

The chain employs TRBV6-5 and TRBJ2-6, with unresolved D. The CDR3 length is 15 residues. Germline-derived CDR1 and CDR2 are MNHEY and SVGAGI. V lost 6 bases and J lost 0, with 9 bases in between. CDR3 nucleotides: TGTGCCAGCAGCCCAATCCCCTCTGGGGCCAACGTCCTGACTTTC. It encodes CASSPIPSGANVLTF.

The chain couples TRBV9 to TRBJ2-1, with 7 positions matching TRBD1. This CDR3 is 16 amino acids long. Germline V gives CDR1 SGDLS, CDR2 YYNGEE. V gave up 4 bases and J gave up 6 bases; unmatched junction bases: 13. CDR3 nucleotide sequence: TGTGCCAGCAGCCCGAGGGGTCCCGACAGGGCCAATGAGCAGTTCTTC. Residues: CASSPRGPDRANEQFF. Drawing the rest from reference TRBV9 and TRBJ2-1, the complete variable domain is DSGVTQTPKHLITATGQRVTLRCSPRSGDLSVYWYQQSLDQGLQFLIQYYNGEERAKGNILERFSAQQFPDLHSELNLSSLELGDSALYFCASSPRGPDRANEQFFGPGTRLTVL.

The J gene is TRBJ2-1, the V gene TRBV3-1 (or the pseudogene TRBV3-2); 12 nucleotides line up with TRBD2. Unmatched junction bases numbered 4, after V lost 1 base and J lost 6 bases. This CDR3 spans 16 amino acids. Germline V gene data show CDR1 as LGHDT and CDR2 as YNNKEL (reference sequence). CDR3 DNA: TGTGCCAGCAGCCAAGGGACTAGCGGGGCTTCCAATGAGCAGTTCTTC. Protein product: CASSQGTSGASNEQFF.

This clone turned up a few times. The chain combines TRBV30 with TRBJ1-1; 8 positions agree with TRBD1. Germline V gene data show CDR1 as GTSNPN and CDR2 as SVGIG (reference sequence). V was clipped by 2 bases and J by 7 bases; unmatched bases: 9. The CDR3 is 14 amino acids. This CDR3 is CAWSMDRDRGEAFF. The CDR3 bases are TGTGCCTGGAGTATGGACAGGGATCGGGGTGAAGCTTTCTTT.

The rearrangement uses TRBV6-1 and TRBJ1-5, with TRBD1 matching over 8 bases. Germline CDR1 MNHNS, CDR2 SASEGT. There are 17 residues in the CDR3. Trimming took 4 bases from V and 0 from J; bases not matched to a gene: 8. The CDR3 DNA reads as TGTGCCAGCAGTGGGACAGGGAGTATTTATAGCAATCAGCCCCAGCATTTT. This codes for CASSGTGSIYSNQPQHF.

In this sample, this clone turned up a few times. The chain recombines TRBV4-1 with TRBJ2-1; D might be TRBD1 (6 bases). The V gene's germline CDR1 is MGHRA and CDR2 YSYEKL. V was shortened by 7 bases and J by 5 bases, with 24 bases between the two germline ends. The CDR3 is 17 amino acids. The CDR3 is CASTTSNTGFNNNEQFF. The CDR3 DNA sequence: TGCGCCAGCACTACCTCGAATACAGGGTTTAACAACAATGAGCAGTTCTTC.

The chain links TRBV11-2 to TRBJ1-5, with 8 bases matching TRBD1. With 5 bases clipped from V and 4 bases from J, the junction kept 10 bases outside the gene matches. Germline assignment: CDR1 SGHAT and CDR2 FQNNGV. This CDR3 is 16 amino acids long. The DNA for the CDR3 is TGTGCCAGCAGCGGTCAAGCAGGGGGCAGGAATCAGCCCCAGCATTTT. Protein sequence: CASSGQAGGRNQPQHF.

This clone occurred once. This rearrangement joins TRBV11-2 to TRBJ1-1; D uncertain. Germline CDR1 is SGHAT and CDR2 is FQNNGV. The CDR3 loop spans 17 amino acids. V was cut by 0 bases and J by 5 bases, with 19 bases left in between. For the CDR3, the DNA is TGTGCCAGCAGCTTAGATAGCCCACGGCTGGGTGGTACTGAAGCTTTCTTT. This encodes CASSLDSPRLGGTEAFF.

This clone was seen a handful of times. The chain has TRBV7-2 and TRBJ2-7; 7 bases fit TRBD1. Per germline, CDR1 SGHTA and CDR2 FQGNSA. CDR3 length: 13 amino acids. The ends lost 5 bases at V and 2 bases at J; junction bases unmatched: 3. CDR3 in DNA: TGTGCCAGCAGCGTCGACAGGGCCTACGAGCAGTACTTC. Amino acid sequence: CASSVDRAYEQYF.

This clone was seen more than once but under ten times. This chain connects TRBV25-1 to TRBJ2-7; D is undetermined. Per germline, CDR1 MGHDK and CDR2 SYGVNS. Trimming removed 4 bases at V and 3 bases at J, with 10 bases between. CDR3 length: 13 amino acids. CDR3 region: CASSGPLYYEQYF. The CDR3 nucleotides are TGTGCCAGCAGTGGCCCACTTTACTACGAGCAGTACTTC.

DNA of the CDR3: TGTGCCAGTAGGGGACAGGGGAGTACGGAAGCTTTCTTT. It encodes CASRGQGSTEAFF. The gene calls are TRBV19 and TRBJ1-1; 10 bases are shared with TRBD1. Germline V gene data show CDR1 as LNHDA and CDR2 as SQIVND (reference sequence). The CDR3 spans 13 residues. After removal of 6 bases from V and 8 bases from J, the junction contained 6 bases not matched to a gene.

This chain uses TRBV19 with TRBJ1-1, with 7 bases matching TRBD1. CDR1 and CDR2 (germline): LNHDA, SQIVND (reference sequence). The CDR3 has 14 residues. V was clipped by 6 bases and J by 1 base; unmatched bases: 5. CDR3 bases: TGTGCCAGTAGCTGGACAGGCCCGAACACTGAAGCTTTCTTT. Translated, it gives CASSWTGPNTEAFF.

This chain connects TRBV6-5 to TRBJ2-7, with TRBD1 matching 8 bases. Germline CDR1 MNHEY, CDR2 SVGAGI. CDR3 length: 14 amino acids. V gave up 8 bases and J gave up 0 bases; unmatched junction bases: 6. The CDR3 region is CASLTGANSYEQYF. The CDR3 nucleotides are TGTGCCAGCTTGACAGGGGCCAACTCCTACGAGCAGTACTTC.

The V and J genes are TRBV7-2 and TRBJ1-1; D not resolved. V was trimmed by 1 base and J by 0 bases, leaving 12 bases between them. From germline, CDR1 is SGHTA and CDR2 FQGNSA. The CDR3 runs to 16 residues. In DNA form, the CDR3 reads TGTGCCAGCAGCTTAGGGGCCCTTGTCATGAACACTGAAGCTTTCTTT. It encodes CASSLGALVMNTEAFF.

The chain joins TRBV3-1 (or the pseudogene TRBV3-2) to TRBJ2-1; possibly TRBD2 for D (5 bases). Trimming took 8 bases from V and 9 from J, leaving 17 bases between them. The germline gives CDR1 LGHDT, CDR2 YNNKEL (reference sequence). The CDR3 consists of 13 residues. CDR3 protein: CASERQTGSEQFF. In DNA, the CDR3 is TGTGCCAGCGAGCGCCAGACGGGGAGTGAGCAGTTCTTC.